Listed here are 27 T cell receptor beta chains from one sample, sequenced in a study of blood T cell repertoires in COVID-19. The table came from immunoSEQ multiplex PCR; TCRdb's copy has only in-frame clones and leaves some out. The sample yields over 100,000 clones, approximately 84% seen once. Sample: peripheral blood. The receptors shown here come from a man aged 35 to 55 with acute or convalescent COVID-19.

The J gene is TRBJ1-2, the V gene TRBV7-2; 8 bases agree with TRBD1. The germline gives CDR1 SGHTA, CDR2 FQGNSA. Germline trimming cut 5 bases from V and 2 bases from J; bases unmatched to any gene: 1. The CDR3 runs 13 residues. As DNA, the CDR3 is TGTGCCAGCAGCCGGGACAGGAACTATGGCTACACCTTC. Protein sequence: CASSRDRNYGYTF.

CDR3 in amino acids: CASSLGPPGGGQETQYF. For the CDR3, the DNA is TGTGCCAGCAGCTTAGGACCCCCGGGAGGGGGCCAAGAGACCCAGTACTTC. This chain connects TRBV7-6 to TRBJ2-5; 8 nucleotides align to TRBD2. V shed 1 base, J shed 1 base, and the junction held 8 bases outside the gene matches. Per the germline V gene, CDR1 is SGHVS and CDR2 is FNYEAQ. The CDR3 has 17 amino acids. Combining the CDR3 with reference TRBV7-6 and TRBJ2-5 gives the whole variable domain GAGVSQSPRYKVTKRGQDVALRCDPISGHVSLYWYRQALGQGPEFLTYFNYEAQQDKSGLPNDRFSAERPEGSISTLTIQRTEQRDSAMYRCASSLGPPGGGQETQYFGPGTRLLVL.

This sequence joins TRBV6-5 and TRBJ1-5; TRBD1 aligns across 7 bases. Germline CDR1 reads MNHEY; CDR2 reads SVGAGI. The CDR3 loop spans 12 amino acids. CDR3 DNA sequence: TGTGCAGCAGGGGGTAACAATCAGCCCCAGCATTTT. Its protein product is CAAGGNNQPQHF.

The chain links TRBV28 to TRBJ1-3, with TRBD1 matching 8 bases. This CDR3 is built from 13 residues. The germline CDR1 and CDR2 sequences are MDHEN and SYDVKM. With V trimmed by 6 bases and J by 4 bases, 2 bases remained unmatched. The CDR3 DNA follows: TGTGCCAGCAGAGCAGGGGGCGGAAACACCATATATTTT. This encodes CASRAGGGNTIYF.

The chain joins TRBV11-2 to TRBJ1-1; D remains ambiguous. The ends were cut back, 1 base at V and 2 bases at J, with 5 bases in the middle. The CDR3 spans 13 residues. The germline gives CDR1 SGHAT, CDR2 FQNNGV. CDR3 coding DNA: TGTGCCAGCAGCTTAGCGCGCAACACTGAAGCTTTCTTT. It translates to CASSLARNTEAFF.

This chain uses TRBV2 with TRBJ2-1; 7 bases map to TRBD1. Trimming took 4 bases from V and 6 from J; bases not matched to a gene: 0. The CDR3 has 12 amino acids. Looked up from germline, CDR1 is SNHLY and CDR2 is FYNNEI. The CDR3 DNA sequence: TGTGCCAGCAGTGGACAGGGCAATGAGCAGTTCTTC. Protein sequence: CASSGQGNEQFF. Full variable domain (outside the CDR3, taken from reference TRBV2 and TRBJ2-1): EPEVTQTPSHQVTQMGQEVILRCVPISNHLYFYWYRQILGQKVEFLVSFYNNEISEKSEIFDDQFSVERPDGSNFTLKIRSTKLEDSAMYFCASSGQGNEQFFGPGTRLTVL.

This chain uses TRBV19 with TRBJ2-1; D might be TRBD2 (5 bases). Trimming removed 6 bases from V and 3 bases from J, with 9 bases in between. This CDR3 comprises 13 residues. Germline V gives CDR1 LNHDA, CDR2 SQIVND (reference sequence). Here the CDR3 reads CASSSSIYNEQFF. CDR3 DNA: TGTGCCAGTAGCTCTAGCATCTACAATGAGCAGTTCTTC.

The chain is built from TRBV3-1 (or the pseudogene TRBV3-2) and TRBJ2-3; D is possibly TRBD1 (6 bases). Between the trimmed V and J ends, which lost 3 bases and 1 base, there was a span of 11 bases. Per germline, CDR1 LGHDT and CDR2 YNNKEL (reference sequence). CDR3 size: 15 residues. CDR3 DNA: TGTGCCAGCAGCCACCGTGGGGGCGGCACAGATACGCAGTATTTT. Translated, it gives CASSHRGGGTDTQYF.

This rearrangement joins TRBV28 to TRBJ1-5, with TRBD1 identical over 10 bases. There are 15 residues in the CDR3. The J segment lost 5 bases and the V segment lost 3 bases, leaving 4 bases of the junction unmatched. Germline V lookup: CDR1 MDHEN, CDR2 SYDVKM. CDR3 in DNA: TGTGCCAGCAGTTTTCCCGGGACAGGGGATCAGCCCCAGCATTTT. Translation: CASSFPGTGDQPQHF.

This clone was counted once. This chain joins TRBV28 and TRBJ2-3; the match to TRBD2 covers 8 bases. Per the germline V gene, CDR1 is MDHEN and CDR2 is SYDVKM. CDR3 size: 15 residues. V dropped 7 bases and J dropped 3; count of bases not matched to a gene: 9. The CDR3 coding sequence is TGTGCCAGCACCCCGGGAGGGAGTGGAACAGATACGCAGTATTTT. Residues: CASTPGGSGTDTQYF.

The chain carries TRBV4-1 and TRBJ2-1; 8 nucleotides align to TRBD1. CDR3 length: 18 residues. V was clipped by 5 bases and J by 8 bases; unmatched bases: 20. The germline V gene has CDR1 MGHRA and CDR2 YSYEKL. CDR3 coding DNA: TGCGCCAGCAGCGAAGCGGGTTCTATCAGGGGGCTCGGGGATGAGCAGTTCTTC. Translated, it gives CASSEAGSIRGLGDEQFF.

This clone was found a few times. This sequence joins TRBV11-1 and TRBJ2-1; 7 bases fit TRBD1. Germline loops: CDR1 SGHAT, CDR2 FQDESV (reference sequence). V trimming: 2 bases; J trimming: 8 bases; junction bases outside the gene matches: 6. The CDR3 contains 14 residues. The CDR3 DNA reads TGTGCCAGCAGCTTATACAGGGGTTTGGATGAGCAGTTCTTC. It is translated as CASSLYRGLDEQFF.

This chain joins TRBV6-1 and TRBJ2-2; TRBD2 might be the D (6 bases). CDR3 length equals 15 residues. Germline assignment: CDR1 MNHNS and CDR2 SASEGT. The V end was cut by 3 bases, the J end by 5 bases, with 13 bases between. The CDR3 loop reads CASSETRGSTGELFF. CDR3 sequence (DNA): TGTGCCAGCAGTGAGACTAGAGGGTCGACCGGGGAGCTGTTTTTT.

This clone was found once. This chain connects TRBV19 to TRBJ1-4, with 7 bases matching TRBD1. The length of the CDR3 is 14 residues. Germline CDR1 and CDR2: LNHDA and SQIVND (reference sequence). Trimming cost V 5 bases and J 5 bases; bases outside gene matches: 5. The CDR3 here is CASSSPGQNEKLFF. The CDR3 DNA sequence: TGTGCCAGTAGTTCTCCGGGACAGAATGAAAAACTGTTTTTT.

This clone was observed a few times. The chain combines TRBV25-1 with TRBJ2-7, with TRBD1 identical over 7 bases. This CDR3 spans 14 amino acids. V lost 4 bases, J lost 1 base, and 4 bases stayed unmatched. Germline V CDR1 and CDR2: MGHDK, SYGVNS. CDR3 amino acids: CASSAPGGSYEQYF. CDR3 nucleotide sequence: TGTGCCAGCAGTGCCCCAGGGGGTTCCTACGAGCAGTACTTC.

There are a few counts of this clone. The rearrangement joins TRBV15 to TRBJ2-3; D remains unclear. CDR3 size: 14 residues. V was cut by 7 bases and J by 2 bases, with 13 bases left in between. Germline V gene sequence: CDR1 LNHNV, CDR2 YYDKDF (reference sequence). CDR3 loop: CATKARIATDTQYF. CDR3 bases: TGTGCCACCAAGGCTAGGATAGCCACAGATACGCAGTATTTT.

The genes are TRBV3-1 (or the pseudogene TRBV3-2) and TRBJ1-5, with 9 bases identical to TRBD1. Losses at the gene ends were 4 bases for V and 9 bases for J; bases not matched to a gene: 7. Germline CDR1 is LGHDT and CDR2 is YNNKEL (reference sequence). The CDR3 contains 14 residues. CDR3 protein: CASSPPGQGRPQHF. CDR3 nucleotide sequence: TGTGCCAGCAGCCCCCCGGGACAGGGCCGGCCCCAGCATTTT.

The chain couples TRBV5-1 to TRBJ1-6; no clear D gene. The CDR3 runs to 15 residues. Germline CDR1 is SGHRS and CDR2 is YFSETQ. Deletions cut 0 bases from V and 7 bases from J, with 11 bases between. The DNA for the CDR3 is TGCGCCAGCAGCTTGGGTCAGGAGGTGAATTCACCCCTCCACTTT. Its translation is CASSLGQEVNSPLHF.

The rearrangement uses TRBV2 and TRBJ2-2; 12 positions agree with TRBD2. Per germline, CDR1 SNHLY and CDR2 FYNNEI. This CDR3 spans 16 amino acids. V was pared by 6 bases and J by 4 bases, with 6 bases of the junction left unmatched. Written as DNA, the CDR3 is TGTGCCAGCAGGGCTCCTAGCGGGAGGGCCACCGGGGAGCTGTTTTTT. Its translation is CASRAPSGRATGELFF.

The gene calls are TRBV7-3 and TRBJ2-2; 9 nucleotides line up with TRBD1. V trimming: 6 bases; J trimming: 4 bases; junction bases outside the gene matches: 3. This CDR3 has 14 amino acids. Looked up from germline, CDR1 is SGHTA and CDR2 is FQGTGA. This chain's CDR3 is CASREQGATGELFF. In nucleotides, the CDR3 is TGTGCCAGCAGGGAACAGGGGGCCACCGGGGAGCTGTTTTTT.

This clone was seen once. This sequence joins TRBV7-9 and TRBJ2-3; TRBD1 aligns across 7 bases. The CDR3 loop spans 14 amino acids. Germline V gives CDR1 SEHNR, CDR2 FQNEAQ (reference sequence). Trimming took 5 bases from V and 4 from J; bases not matched to a gene: 6. The CDR3 loop is CASSLTGIADTQYF. For the CDR3, the DNA is TGTGCCAGCAGCCTGACAGGGATCGCAGATACGCAGTATTTT.

Comment on this clone: At the DNA level, this CDR3 is encoded by other sequences in the same sample as well. This CDR3 reads CASLRQGFREKLFF. CDR3 sequence (DNA): TGTGCCAGCCTTCGGCAGGGTTTCCGGGAAAAACTGTTTTTT. The chain couples TRBV28 to TRBJ1-4; a possible D gene is TRBD1 (5 bases). The germline V gene has CDR1 MDHEN and CDR2 SYDVKM. Trimming removed 8 bases from V and 8 bases from J, with 18 bases in between. The CDR3 length is 14 residues.

CDR3 protein: CASSVEASGGAREQFF. The DNA of the CDR3 is TGTGCCAGCAGCGTAGAGGCTAGCGGGGGGGCCAGGGAGCAGTTCTTC. The rearrangement uses TRBV9 and TRBJ2-1, with 12 bases aligning to TRBD2. Germline trimming cut 0 bases from V and 10 bases from J; bases unmatched to any gene: 8. The V gene's germline CDR1 is SGDLS and CDR2 YYNGEE. This CDR3 spans 16 amino acids.

The genes are TRBV7-3 and TRBJ2-3; D unresolved. Germline V lookup: CDR1 SGHTA, CDR2 FQGTGA. The CDR3 has 15 residues. V lost 4 bases and J 4 bases, leaving 15 bases between the germline ends. CDR3 in DNA: TGTGCCAGCAGCTCCCCGGGTTTCGGTGCAGATACGCAGTATTTT. It translates to CASSSPGFGADTQYF.

This clone was recorded once. The chain combines TRBV6-5 with TRBJ2-7; 11 bases line up with TRBD1. The CDR3 has 15 amino acids. Germline-derived CDR1 and CDR2 are MNHEY and SVGAGI. The ends lost 6 bases at V and 0 bases at J; junction bases unmatched: 4. In nucleotides, the CDR3 is TGTGCCAGCAGGACGGGGACAGGGGGCTCCTACGAGCAGTACTTC. Its translation: CASRTGTGGSYEQYF.

The rearrangement joins TRBV2 to TRBJ1-3; D remains unclear. The germline CDR1 and CDR2 sequences are SNHLY and FYNNEI. Trimming removed 7 bases from V and 0 bases from J, with 7 bases in between. This CDR3 spans 13 amino acids. CDR3 nucleotides: TGTGCCAGCAAACAGAGCTCTGGAAACACCATATATTTT. Amino acid sequence: CASKQSSGNTIYF.

This clone was counted a single time. This chain connects TRBV19 to TRBJ2-3, with TRBD2 as a possible D gene (6 bases). Trimming pared 7 bases from V and 3 bases from J, leaving 23 bases between. The germline CDR1 and CDR2 sequences are LNHDA and SQIVND (reference sequence). This CDR3 comprises 17 residues. In DNA form, the CDR3 reads TGTGCCAGTACCCGTAGGAGGGTTCCCTCAGGGACAGATACGCAGTATTTT. It codes for CASTRRRVPSGTDTQYF.